These 12 T cell receptor beta chains were all obtained from the same sample, sequenced in a study of T cells in women clearing cervical HPV infection. Clones were read by immunoSEQ multiplex PCR, and TCRdb kept only the in-frame ones, dropping some. The clone table shows about 46,000 clones, with the ten largest holding roughly 35%. Material: blood buffy coat. These receptors were collected from a woman between 18 and 70 years old with a cervical HPV16 infection that either progressed to CIN3+ or cleared (not recorded which).

The CDR3 DNA, read in part, is TGTGCCAGCAGCACAGTAGCGGAAAGCTCCTACAATGAG. Translated: CASSTVAESSYNE. The CDR3, in full, reads CASSTVAESSYNEQFF. This chain connects TRBV7-6 to TRBJ2-1; D is perhaps TRBD2 (6 bases). The CDR3 end falls 3 residues outside the read, so it is completed with the germline J gene. The CDR3 extends over 16 amino acids. The ends were cut back, 5 bases at V and 0 bases at J, with 14 bases in the middle. In germline, CDR1 is SGHVS, CDR2 FNYEAQ.

A word on this clone: The read ends 3 residues shy of where the CDR3 ends; the end is completed using the germline J gene. The chain is built from TRBV11-2 and TRBJ2-1; 7 bases map to TRBD1. The J segment lost 4 bases and the V segment lost 5 bases, leaving 8 bases of the junction unmatched. The CDR3 runs 15 residues. Germline V lookup: CDR1 SGHAT, CDR2 FQNNGV. CDR3 region: CASSVTGAVYNEQFF. CDR3 DNA, as far as it was read: TGTGCCAGCAGCGTAACAGGGGCCGTTTACAATGAG. Complete variable domain (other parts from reference TRBV11-2 and TRBJ2-1): EAGVAQSPRYKIIEKRQSVAFWCNPISGHATLYWYQQILGQGPKLLIQFQNNGVVDDSQLPKDRFSAERLKGVDSTLKIQPAKLEDSAVYLCASSVTGAVYNEQFFGPGTRLTVL.

With regard to this clone: Read coverage stops 3 residues before the CDR3 terminus; the germline J gene supplies the remainder. The chain carries TRBV7-2 and TRBJ2-3; D is possibly TRBD2 (5 bases). The germline V gene encodes CDR1 SGHTA and CDR2 FQGNSA. The CDR3 totals 14 residues. The covered CDR3 bases are TGTGCCAGCAGCTTTATGAGGGCACAAGAGACG. This codes for CASSFMRAQET. The whole CDR3 sequence reads CASSFMRAQETQYF.

Worth noting for this clone: The read ends 3 residues shy of where the CDR3 ends; the end is completed using the germline J gene. This rearrangement joins TRBV18 to TRBJ1-2; TRBD1 might be the D (5 bases). The germline gives CDR1 KGHSH, CDR2 LQKENI. CDR3 length equals 14 residues. The CDR3 DNA, read in part, is TGTGCCAGCTCCCCCCCCAGGGATTATAACGAG. As protein: CASSPPRDYNE. The full-length CDR3 reads as CASSPPRDYNEYTF.

To note about this clone: The read is 3 residues too short to cover the CDR3 end, so that end is filled in from the germline J gene. The chain combines TRBV20-1 with TRBJ2-3; 9 bases are shared with TRBD2. This CDR3 comprises 16 residues. Losses at the gene ends were 0 bases for V and 4 bases for J; bases not matched to a gene: 8. CDR1 and CDR2 from the germline V gene are DFQATT and SNEGSKA (reference sequence). CDR3 DNA, as far as it was read: TGCAGTGCTAGAGATCTTTCTAGCGGGAATGCAGATACG. Its translation: CSARDLSSGNADT. The CDR3, in full, reads CSARDLSSGNADTQYF.

Regarding this clone: Read data end 3 residues before the CDR3 end; the end is taken from the germline J gene. The chain links TRBV29-1 to TRBJ1-6; no clear D gene. CDR1 SQVTM and CDR2 ANQGSEA come from the germline V gene. Trimming left V 7 bases short and J 0 bases short, with 10 bases between. This CDR3 has 14 residues. The CDR3 loop is CSAAESSYNSPLHF. Incomplete CDR3 DNA: TGCAGCGCCGCAGAGAGCTCCTATAATTCACCC.

Of note for this clone: The missing CDR3 end, 3 residues past where the read stops, is filled in from the germline J gene. The chain has TRBV7-3 and TRBJ2-1; 9 positions agree with TRBD1. The V and J ends lost 6 bases and 2 bases, in that order; junction bases with no gene match: 5. Germline V gene data show CDR1 as SGHTA and CDR2 as FQGTGA. This CDR3 has 15 residues. The CDR3 spells CASSPGTGTYNEQFF. The DNA read from the CDR3 is TGTGCCAGCAGTCCCGGGACAGGGACCTACAATGAG.

On this clone itself: Read coverage stops 3 residues before the CDR3 terminus; the germline J gene supplies the remainder. The chain carries TRBV30 and TRBJ1-6, with TRBD1 matching 8 bases. This CDR3 region has 14 residues. Germline assignment: CDR1 GTSNPN and CDR2 SVGIG (reference sequence). V was pared by 1 base and J by 7 bases, with 3 bases of the junction left unmatched. CDR3 DNA (partial): TGTGCCTGGAGTGGACAGGGGAAAAATTCACCC. It translates to CAWSGQGKNSP. The complete CDR3 protein is CAWSGQGKNSPLHF.

Turning to this clone: The read terminates 3 residues ahead of where the CDR3 ends, so the germline J gene completes it. The chain is built from TRBV10-3 and TRBJ2-1; 8 bases are shared with TRBD2. CDR1 ENHRY and CDR2 SYGVKD come from the germline V gene. Trimming at V came to 10 bases and at J to 6 bases, leaving 5 bases not matched to a gene. The CDR3 loop spans 12 amino acids. CDR3 bases read: TGTGCCACGAACGGGGGGGCCAATGAG. Protein: CATNGGANE. From start to end, the CDR3 is CATNGGANEQFF.

As for this clone: Read coverage stops 3 residues before the CDR3 terminus; the germline J gene supplies the remainder. The gene calls are TRBV6-1 and TRBJ2-1, with 9 bases that match TRBD2. The CDR3 is 15 amino acids. The V gene's germline CDR1 is MNHNS and CDR2 SASEGT. The V and J ends lost 4 bases and 5 bases, in that order; junction bases with no gene match: 6. The CDR3 sequence is CASSALAGANNEQFF. The sequenced part of the CDR3 DNA is TGTGCCAGCAGTGCCTTAGCGGGGGCCAACAATGAG.

In the case of this clone: The sequence runs out 3 residues before the end of the CDR3; the remainder is reconstructed from the germline J gene. The rearrangement uses TRBV7-2 and TRBJ2-2, with D unresolved. CDR3 length equals 13 residues. The germline CDR1 and CDR2 sequences are SGHTA and FQGNSA. The CDR3 sequence is CASKTATNEKLFF. Partial CDR3 DNA: TGTGCCAGCAAGACGGCCACTAATGAAAAG.

Remarks on this clone: Read coverage stops 3 residues before the CDR3 terminus; the germline J gene supplies the remainder. V usage is TRBV5-6 and J usage is TRBJ2-3, with 8 bases lining up with TRBD1. Unmatched junction bases numbered 10, after V lost 4 bases and J lost 6 bases. The CDR3 has 15 amino acids. The germline V gene has CDR1 SGHDT and CDR2 YYEEEE. The CDR3 bases that were read are TGTGCCAGCAGCATTAGGACAGGGAGAGGCGATACG. The encoded protein is CASSIRTGRGDT. The whole CDR3 sequence reads CASSIRTGRGDTQYF.